This T cell receptor beta chain was recorded in a study of blood T cell repertoires in COVID-19. Study details: The analysed material was cDNA or gDNA that came from T cells, B-cell-depleted T cells, or PBMCs.

In the authors' methods: Estimated nucleated cell counts came from reference gene primer amplification. Assay used: immunoSEQ multiplex PCR; TCRdb lists only in-frame clones, some missing. From that table come the V and J calls and clone size; the DNA was used to work out D and trimming. The sample includes roughly 140,000 clones, more than 80% seen only once; the top ten take 1.5% to 2%. Each exposed participant met a COVID-19 case in the 2 weeks preceding study entry. The CDR3 consists of 15 residues. CDR1 MNHNY and CDR2 SVGAGI come from the germline V gene (reference sequence). V was trimmed by 7 bases and J by 2 bases, leaving 15 bases between them.

V is TRBV6-6 and J is TRBJ1-3; D is uncertain. Sequencing was performed on PBMCs or T cells enriched from blood (not recorded which). The sequence came from a woman between 18 and 29 years old who had been exposed to COVID-19. Here the CDR3 DNA reads TGTGCCAGCAACTACGGTTTGGGAGCTGGAAACACCATATATTTT. It codes for CASNYGLGAGNTIYF.